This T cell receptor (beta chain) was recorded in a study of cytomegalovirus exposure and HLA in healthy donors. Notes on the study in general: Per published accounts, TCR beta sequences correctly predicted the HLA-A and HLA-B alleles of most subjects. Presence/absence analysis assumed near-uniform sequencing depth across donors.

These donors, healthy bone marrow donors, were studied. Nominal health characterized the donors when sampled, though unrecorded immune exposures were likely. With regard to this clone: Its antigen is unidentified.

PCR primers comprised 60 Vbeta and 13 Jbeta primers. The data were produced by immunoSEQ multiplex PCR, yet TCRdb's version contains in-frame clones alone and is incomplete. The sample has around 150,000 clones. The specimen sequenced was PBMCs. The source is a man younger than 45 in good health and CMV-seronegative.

Written as DNA, the CDR3 is TGTGCCAGTAGTCCAGAACCGGGACTAGCGGCCTACGAGCAGTACTTC. Amino acid sequence: CASSPEPGLAAYEQYF. The V and J genes are TRBV19 and TRBJ2-7; 11 positions agree with TRBD2. This CDR3 is built from 16 residues. CDR1 and CDR2 (germline): LNHDA, SQIVND (reference sequence). Losses at the gene ends were 5 bases for V and 2 bases for J; bases not matched to a gene: 8.